These 25 T cell receptor beta chains came from one sample sequenced in a study of T cells in localized non-small cell lung cancer. Generated by immunoSEQ multiplex PCR, the TCRdb table keeps only in-frame clones and is missing some. The repertoire holds about 39,000 clones, with roughly 83% as singletons. Sample: PBMCs, taken before any cancer treatment. Receptors originate from a woman aged 40-69 years with stage II squamous cell lung carcinoma.

The rearrangement uses TRBV7-9 and TRBJ1-4, with D unresolved. The CDR3 sequence is 15 residues long. The V end lost 0 bases, the J end lost 8 bases, and 13 bases lay between the germline ends. Germline CDR1 SEHNR, CDR2 FQNEAQ (reference sequence). The CDR3 bases are TGTGCCAGCAGCTTAGCCCGGACTCAAGGCGAAAAACTGTTTTTT. Protein sequence: CASSLARTQGEKLFF.

The chain combines TRBV7-9 with TRBJ2-5, with TRBD2 matching 7 bases. The trim removed 2 bases at V and 5 bases at J, leaving 8 bases unmatched. Germline CDR1 and CDR2: SEHNR and FQNEAQ (reference sequence). The CDR3 has 15 amino acids. CDR3 coding DNA: TGTGCCAGCAGCTTAAGGGGCGGGGGTCGGGAGACCCAGTACTTC. Protein product: CASSLRGGGRETQYF. Supplemented by reference TRBV7-9 and TRBJ2-5, the full variable domain reads DTGVSQNPRHKITKRGQNVTFRCDPISEHNRLYWYRQTLGQGPEFLTYFQNEAQLEKSRLLSDRFSAERPKGSFSTLEIQRTEQGDSAMYLCASSLRGGGRETQYFGPGTRLLVL.

V and J are TRBV9 and TRBJ2-6; no reliable D call. With 4 bases removed from V and 0 bases from J, the gap between germline ends came to 17 bases. Germline-derived CDR1 and CDR2 are SGDLS and YYNGEE. There are 18 residues in the CDR3. CDR3 amino acids: CASSLGVGGPSGANVLTF. The CDR3 nucleotides read TGTGCCAGCAGCTTAGGCGTCGGCGGCCCCTCTGGGGCCAACGTCCTGACTTTC.

This clone was seen just once. The gene calls are TRBV4-1 and TRBJ1-4; the D is unclear. Trimming took 3 bases from V and 0 from J, leaving 11 bases between them. From germline, CDR1 is MGHRA and CDR2 YSYEKL. The CDR3 extends over 16 amino acids. CDR3 sequence (DNA): TGCGCCAGCAGCCAGGGCGAATTTGCAACTAATGAAAAACTGTTTTTT. It specifies CASSQGEFATNEKLFF.

This chain connects TRBV19 to TRBJ2-1; tentatively, D is TRBD2 (5 bases). V lost 5 bases and J 2 bases, leaving 10 bases between the germline ends. This CDR3 is built from 14 residues. Germline loops: CDR1 LNHDA, CDR2 SQIVND (reference sequence). CDR3 region: CASSLAGTYNEQFF. The CDR3 DNA is TGTGCCAGTAGTTTAGCCGGGACCTACAATGAGCAGTTCTTC.

This clone was found once. This chain links TRBV27 with TRBJ2-7, with 12 bases that match TRBD2. Germline trimming cut 6 bases from V and 3 bases from J; bases unmatched to any gene: 6. CDR1 is MNHEY and CDR2 is SMNVEV in the germline V gene (reference sequence). CDR3 length: 15 amino acids. The CDR3 reads CASRPKLAGGYEQYF. In DNA, the CDR3 is TGTGCCAGCAGACCAAAACTAGCGGGAGGCTACGAGCAGTACTTC.

The chain is built from TRBV4-1 and TRBJ2-7; 10 positions agree with TRBD2. The CDR3 runs 17 residues. Germline V gives CDR1 MGHRA, CDR2 YSYEKL. With 0 bases clipped from V and 0 bases from J, the junction kept 5 bases outside the gene matches. The CDR3 loop reads CASSQEAGTSVSYEQYF. CDR3 DNA: TGCGCCAGCAGCCAAGAAGCTGGGACTAGCGTCTCCTACGAGCAGTACTTC.

The chain has TRBV10-2 and TRBJ1-1; D not resolved. This CDR3 contains 13 residues. Per the germline V gene, CDR1 is WSHSY and CDR2 is SAAADI. Trimming pared 6 bases from V and 6 bases from J, leaving 14 bases between. This CDR3 is CASRAGVDAEAFF. The CDR3 DNA sequence: TGCGCCAGCAGGGCTGGCGTTGACGCTGAAGCTTTCTTT.

The chain joins TRBV27 to TRBJ2-1; 8 bases line up with TRBD1. The CDR3 consists of 14 residues. The germline gives CDR1 MNHEY, CDR2 SMNVEV (reference sequence). V dropped 4 bases and J dropped 2; count of bases not matched to a gene: 1. The CDR3 sequence is CASSWTGTYNEQFF. DNA of the CDR3: TGTGCCAGCAGTTGGACAGGGACCTACAATGAGCAGTTCTTC.

CDR3 protein: CASRLGTAIDNEQFF. The CDR3 nucleotides are TGCGCCAGCAGGCTAGGGACTGCGATCGACAATGAGCAGTTCTTC. The chain joins TRBV5-1 to TRBJ2-1; D possibly corresponds to TRBD2 (6 bases). The V gene's germline CDR1 is SGHRS and CDR2 YFSETQ. The V and J ends lost 5 bases and 5 bases respectively, with 17 bases between them. This CDR3 has 15 residues.

The chain couples TRBV5-1 to TRBJ2-5, with unresolved D. Trimming left V 0 bases short and J 1 base short, with 1 base between. CDR1 is SGHRS and CDR2 is YFSETQ in the germline V gene. This CDR3 contains 12 residues. As DNA, the CDR3 is TGCGCCAGCAGCTTGGGCCAAGAGACCCAGTACTTC. Translated: CASSLGQETQYF. The full variable domain, its missing parts supplied by reference TRBV5-1 and TRBJ2-5, is KAGVTQTPRYLIKTRGQQVTLSCSPISGHRSVSWYQQTPGQGLQFLFEYFSETQRNKGNFPGRFSGRQFSNSRSEMNVSTLELGDSALYLCASSLGQETQYFGPGTRLLVL.

This chain links TRBV28 with TRBJ1-1, with 8 nucleotides matching TRBD1. There are 18 residues in the CDR3. V gave up 1 base and J gave up 1 base; unmatched junction bases: 11. Germline CDR1 and CDR2: MDHEN and SYDVKM. This chain's CDR3 is CASSLYRGLGQGNTEAFF. The DNA for the CDR3 is TGTGCCAGCAGTTTATATAGGGGTCTCGGACAGGGGAACACTGAAGCTTTCTTT.

The chain carries TRBV5-6 and TRBJ1-3, with a weak D call TRBD1 (5 bases). CDR1 is SGHDT and CDR2 is YYEEEE in the germline V gene. This CDR3 comprises 16 residues. V was clipped by 1 base and J by 4 bases, with 15 bases between them. DNA for the CDR3: TGTGCCAGCAGCTTGAATGGGGGAGTGGGAGGAAACACCATATATTTT. Its protein is CASSLNGGVGGNTIYF.

V and J are TRBV28 and TRBJ1-6; TRBD1 agrees at 8 bases. Germline CDR1 is MDHEN and CDR2 is SYDVKM. V dropped 4 bases and J dropped 10; count of bases not matched to a gene: 9. The CDR3 is made up of 15 amino acids. The CDR3 DNA reads TGTGCCAGCAGTTATAACAGGGGGATAAACTCACCCCTCCACTTT. This sequence encodes CASSYNRGINSPLHF.

This chain uses TRBV5-1 with TRBJ2-5; D tentatively fits TRBD1 or TRBD2 (6 bases each). Looked up from germline, CDR1 is SGHRS and CDR2 is YFSETQ. The CDR3 extends over 15 amino acids. V lost 4 bases and J 0 bases, leaving 13 bases between the germline ends. The CDR3 DNA is TGCGCCAGCAGCCGACTGAGGGGGGACCAAGAGACCCAGTACTTC. This encodes CASSRLRGDQETQYF.

This clone was picked up one time. The rearrangement joins TRBV29-1 to TRBJ1-1; 7 bases are a match to TRBD1. Germline V gene sequence: CDR1 SQVTM, CDR2 ANQGSEA. CDR3 size: 15 residues. J gave up 5 bases and V 4 bases, and 13 bases lay outside the gene matches. CDR3 coding DNA: TGCAGCGTTGTCGGGCCCTCAGGGGGTCTGACTGAAGCTTTCTTT. It is translated as CSVVGPSGGLTEAFF.

V usage is TRBV5-1 and J usage is TRBJ2-1; D not certain. From germline, CDR1 is SGHRS and CDR2 YFSETQ. The CDR3 loop spans 15 amino acids. V was trimmed by 0 bases and J by 5 bases, leaving 12 bases between them. The CDR3 is CASSLGAGPDNEQFF. As DNA, the CDR3 is TGCGCCAGCAGCTTGGGTGCCGGCCCCGACAATGAGCAGTTCTTC. The full variable domain, its missing parts supplied by reference TRBV5-1 and TRBJ2-1, is KAGVTQTPRYLIKTRGQQVTLSCSPISGHRSVSWYQQTPGQGLQFLFEYFSETQRNKGNFPGRFSGRQFSNSRSEMNVSTLELGDSALYLCASSLGAGPDNEQFFGPGTRLTVL.

This chain links TRBV9 with TRBJ1-1; 10 bases fit TRBD1. Germline V gene data show CDR1 as SGDLS and CDR2 as YYNGEE. The CDR3 runs to 17 residues. The ends lost 0 bases at V and 4 bases at J; junction bases unmatched: 9. The CDR3 coding sequence is TGTGCCAGCAGCGTAGGAGGGACAGGGGTTATTGGCACTGAAGCTTTCTTT. Its protein is CASSVGGTGVIGTEAFF.

V gene TRBV7-2 combines with J gene TRBJ2-7, with TRBD2 matching over 12 bases. CDR1 and CDR2 from the germline V gene are SGHTA and FQGNSA. The CDR3 has 16 residues. Trimming cost V 4 bases and J 6 bases; bases outside gene matches: 10. As DNA, the CDR3 is TGTGCCAGCAGCTCCCGGACTAGCGGGAAAGGGCGCGAGCAGTACTTC. Its translation: CASSSRTSGKGREQYF.

The chain carries TRBV19 and TRBJ2-1; no reliable D call. Trimming removed 3 bases at V and 2 bases at J, with 8 bases between. CDR1 LNHDA and CDR2 SQIVND come from the germline V gene (reference sequence). There are 14 residues in the CDR3. In DNA, the CDR3 is TGTGCCAGTAGTATTGGGATAGCCTACAATGAGCAGTTCTTC. Protein: CASSIGIAYNEQFF.

This chain joins TRBV7-2 and TRBJ1-6; 10 bases are shared with TRBD1. J lost 7 bases, V lost 1 base, and 7 bases had no gene match. The length of the CDR3 is 17 residues. Germline values: CDR1 SGHTA, CDR2 FQGNSA. The CDR3 is CASSLGLVGQGNSPLHF. The CDR3 bases are TGTGCCAGCAGCTTAGGGCTTGTGGGACAGGGGAATTCACCCCTCCACTTT. Combining the CDR3 with reference TRBV7-2 and TRBJ1-6 gives the whole variable domain GAGVSQSPSNKVTEKGKDVELRCDPISGHTALYWYRQSLGQGLEFLIYFQGNSAPDKSGLPSDRFSAERTGGSVSTLTIQRTQQEDSAVYLCASSLGLVGQGNSPLHFGNGTRLTVT.

This chain links TRBV25-1 with TRBJ1-5; D might be TRBD1 (6 bases). The V end lost 5 bases, the J end lost 1 base, and 9 bases lay between the germline ends. CDR1 and CDR2 (germline): MGHDK, SYGVNS. This CDR3 is 14 amino acids long. CDR3 in DNA: TGTGCCAGCAGTTTGACAGGCAGCAATCAGCCCCAGCATTTT. As protein: CASSLTGSNQPQHF.

The chain links TRBV9 to TRBJ2-3; 10 nucleotides align to TRBD1. V lost 6 bases to trimming and J lost 3 bases; unmatched junction nucleotides: 7. This CDR3 contains 15 residues. The germline gives CDR1 SGDLS, CDR2 YYNGEE. CDR3 in amino acids: CASTVGQGRTDTQYF. In DNA form, the CDR3 reads TGTGCCAGCACCGTGGGACAGGGGAGGACAGATACGCAGTATTTT. Variable domain in full (rest from reference TRBV9 and TRBJ2-3): DSGVTQTPKHLITATGQRVTLRCSPRSGDLSVYWYQQSLDQGLQFLIQYYNGEERAKGNILERFSAQQFPDLHSELNLSSLELGDSALYFCASTVGQGRTDTQYFGPGTRLTVL.

The rearrangement links TRBV27 to TRBJ2-2; possibly TRBD1 for D (6 bases). The germline CDR1 and CDR2 sequences are MNHEY and SMNVEV (reference sequence). The CDR3 loop spans 14 amino acids. The germline V and J ends were trimmed by 5 bases and 6 bases, with 13 bases remaining between them. This chain's CDR3 is CASSPIGGAGELFF. The DNA of the CDR3 is TGTGCCAGCAGTCCTATAGGGGGTGCCGGGGAGCTGTTTTTT.

This clone occurred once. This chain connects TRBV6-5 to TRBJ2-5; D possibly corresponds to TRBD2 (7 bases). The CDR3 sequence is 15 residues long. From germline, CDR1 is MNHEY and CDR2 SVGAGI. V lost 2 bases and J lost 1, with 11 bases in between. The CDR3 nucleotides are TGTGCCAGCAGTTACGCGGCGGGGGCCCAAGAGACCCAGTACTTC. It is translated as CASSYAAGAQETQYF.